This entry concerns a single TCR beta chain. This clonotype turned up a few times. Its antigen is not yet known. Per-base quality was not reported, and no clone a single base away is much larger than it. The library relied on RT-PCR. The sequencer listed for this sample is Illumina HiSeq 2500. Through fastp at Q25 and MiXCR, TCRdb rebuilt clones from the public reads, retaining in-frame beta chains. Every entry covers one CDR3 protein and lists the most common genes and DNA from its rows. The sample table contains about 520,000 distinct CDR3 sequences; only one count was recorded for around 7.9% of them. Around 13% of the sample comes from the top ten. The junction shows trimming of 5 bases on V and 4 bases on J, plus 18 bases between the germline ends. From the cysteine through the phenylalanine, the CDR3 covers 16 amino acids. Left in the record is the CDR3 DNA by itself, 48 bases read in frame from the first base.

The record originates from a study of response to subunit inactivated influenza vaccine (dated by TCRdb to 2016 to 2018). A note on the overall study: The study used deep quantitative T cell receptor repertoire profiling to track responses to a trivalent subunit inactivated influenza vaccine. The paper as a whole reports these results and caveats: The authors suggested that each seasonal influenza vaccination may recruit only a limited number of new T cells.

The sequence derives from a man aged 50 to 69 who received an inactivated influenza vaccine. Donor details come from another sample of the same person, matched by shared clones. The chain links TRBV12-3 or TRBV12-4 with TRBJ2-1; the D gene cannot be named for sure. This material consisted of PBMCs from blood, taken approximately 25 months after vaccination. Here the CDR3 is given as CASSTTRADTYNEQFF. The nucleotide sequence is TGTGCCAGCAGTACAACAAGGGCCGACACTTACAATGAGCAGTTCTTC.